Following are 17 T cell receptor beta chains from one sample sequenced in a study of blood T cell repertoires in COVID-19. Profiled with immunoSEQ multiplex PCR; TCRdb holds only in-frame clones, not every one. In the table there are approximately 250,000 clones, approximately 83% of which are singletons. Sequenced sample: peripheral blood. These receptors all come from a human donor in a cohort sampled during active COVID-19.

This chain connects TRBV2 to TRBJ2-3; D is uncertain. Trimming took off 6 bases at V and 0 bases at J, with 13 bases between the two ends. CDR1 SNHLY and CDR2 FYNNEI come from the germline V gene. The CDR3 covers 15 residues. The CDR3 is CASSGTPLSTDTQYF. DNA for the CDR3: TGTGCCAGCAGCGGTACCCCTTTAAGCACAGATACGCAGTATTTT.

As regards this clone: This likely comes from a read error, as the CDR3 has no conserved phenylalanine or tryptophan at its end. Because the CDR3's place on the DNA is in doubt, the DNA is left out and the CDR3 is given as listed by TCRdb. The chain carries TRBV6-1 and TRBJ1-2. Germline loops: CDR1 MNHNS, CDR2 SASEGT. Inclusive of both ends, the CDR3 amounts to 11 amino acids. This CDR3 reads CASSEARLPRL.

The rearrangement links TRBV28 to TRBJ2-7; D may be TRBD1 (6 bases). The CDR3 loop spans 13 amino acids. Trimming left V 3 bases short and J 3 bases short, with 9 bases between. CDR1 is MDHEN, CDR2 SYDVKM, per germline. The CDR3 is CASSFSGDYEQYF. Written as DNA, the CDR3 is TGTGCCAGCAGTTTTTCAGGGGACTACGAGCAGTACTTC. Supplemented by reference TRBV28 and TRBJ2-7, the full variable domain reads DVKVTQSSRYLVKRTGEKVFLECVQDMDHENMFWYRQDPGLGLRLIYFSYDVKMKEKGDIPEGYSVSREKKERFSLILESASTNQTSMYLCASSFSGDYEQYFGPGTRLTVT.

This chain joins TRBV12-3 or TRBV12-4 and TRBJ2-7; 8 nucleotides align to TRBD1. The CDR3 extends over 13 amino acids. Losses at the gene ends were 6 bases for V and 3 bases for J; bases not matched to a gene: 4. The CDR3 loop is CASRYGQGYEQYF. CDR3 coding DNA: TGTGCCAGCAGGTATGGACAGGGCTACGAGCAGTACTTC.

The chain uses TRBV6-5 and TRBJ2-1; 12 bases map to TRBD2. This CDR3 region has 15 residues. Germline CDR1 and CDR2: MNHEY and SVGAGI. The junction had 2 bases not matched to a gene; V was cut back by 2 bases and J by 6 bases. CDR3 region: CASSYRTSGVNEQFF. The DNA for the CDR3 is TGTGCCAGCAGTTACAGGACTAGCGGGGTCAATGAGCAGTTCTTC.

The rearrangement uses TRBV5-1 and TRBJ2-3; D is possibly TRBD2 (6 bases). Germline CDR1 SGHRS, CDR2 YFSETQ. The CDR3 length is 16 residues. The V and J ends lost 3 bases and 4 bases respectively, with 18 bases between them. The chain's CDR3 is CASSWGVGEASDTQYF. For the CDR3, the DNA is TGCGCCAGCAGCTGGGGTGTAGGGGAGGCGTCAGATACGCAGTATTTT.

The J gene is TRBJ1-1, the V gene TRBV5-4, with 10 nucleotides matching TRBD1. The CDR3 has 15 residues. Trimming removed 0 bases from V and 11 bases from J; junction bases left unmatched: 10. Germline loops: CDR1 SGHNT, CDR2 YYREEE (reference sequence). CDR3 coding DNA: TGTGCCAGCAGCTTGGCCGGGACAGGGGCGGGTGGGGCTTTCTTT. This translates into CASSLAGTGAGGAFF. Based on the CDR3 plus reference TRBV5-4 and TRBJ1-1, the full variable domain is ETGVTQSPTHLIKTRGQQVTLRCSSQSGHNTVSWYQQALGQGPQFIFQYYREEENGRGNFPPRFSGLQFPNYSSELNVNALELDDSALYLCASSLAGTGAGGAFFGQGTRLTVV.

CDR3 residues: CASSGQGGTTEAFF. The CDR3 DNA reads TGTGCCAGTAGTGGGCAGGGAGGGACCACTGAAGCTTTCTTT. V is TRBV19 and J is TRBJ1-1; tentatively, D is TRBD1 (5 bases). Germline V lookup: CDR1 LNHDA, CDR2 SQIVND (reference sequence). Trimming removed 5 bases at V and 4 bases at J, with 14 bases between. The CDR3 has 14 residues. The complete variable domain, with remaining parts taken from reference TRBV19 and TRBJ1-1, reads DGGITQSPKYLFRKEGQNVTLSCEQNLNHDAMYWYRQDPGQGLRLIYYSQIVNDFQKGDIAEGYSVSREKKESFPLTVTSAQKNPTAFYLCASSGQGGTTEAFFGQGTRLTVV.

The chain carries TRBV3-1 (or the pseudogene TRBV3-2) and TRBJ2-7; 11 bases align to TRBD2. The germline V gene has CDR1 LGHDT and CDR2 YNNKEL (reference sequence). The CDR3 totals 18 residues. Trimming took 0 bases from V and 6 from J; bases not matched to a gene: 13. The DNA for the CDR3 is TGTGCCAGCAGCCAAGACCTCGATTTAGCGGGAGGGCCAGGCGAGCAGTACTTC. Protein product: CASSQDLDLAGGPGEQYF.

The V gene is TRBV14, the J gene TRBJ1-2, with D unclear. Germline CDR1 and CDR2: SGHDN and FVKESK. The CDR3 extends over 14 amino acids. The ends were cut back, 1 base at V and 7 bases at J, with 13 bases in the middle. CDR3 DNA: TGTGCCAGCAGCCAAGCAGTCAGCCGCGGTGGCTACACCTTC. Translating it yields CASSQAVSRGGYTF.

V is TRBV7-2 and J is TRBJ2-3; unclear D gene. The germline V and J ends were trimmed by 1 base and 0 bases, with 8 bases remaining between them. The length of the CDR3 is 15 residues. The germline V gene encodes CDR1 SGHTA and CDR2 FQGNSA. CDR3: CASSLGGRSTDTQYF. The CDR3 DNA sequence: TGTGCCAGCAGCTTAGGTGGGCGAAGCACAGATACGCAGTATTTT.

The chain recombines TRBV5-8 with TRBJ2-7; 8 bases are shared with TRBD1. CDR1 and CDR2 from the germline V gene are SGHTS and YDEGEE. The CDR3 consists of 17 residues. V lost 1 base to trimming and J lost 3 bases; unmatched junction nucleotides: 12. CDR3 in amino acids: CASSLYVRRGLVYEQYF. The CDR3 nucleotides read TGTGCCAGCAGCTTGTATGTCCGCAGGGGGCTTGTCTACGAGCAGTACTTC.

V and J are TRBV10-3 and TRBJ1-3; D call uncertain. The CDR3 spans 11 residues. V was trimmed by 5 bases and J by 4 bases, leaving 3 bases between them. Germline CDR1 reads ENHRY; CDR2 reads SYGVKD. The CDR3: CAISSGNTIYF. The CDR3 nucleotides read TGTGCCATCAGTTCGGGAAACACCATATATTTT.

The rearrangement joins TRBV5-1 to TRBJ2-7; the match to TRBD1 covers 10 bases. J was trimmed by 7 bases and V by 0 bases; bases with no gene match: 7. The CDR3 totals 15 residues. From germline, CDR1 is SGHRS and CDR2 YFSETQ. The CDR3 region is CASSLAGDRGKEQYF. CDR3 sequence (DNA): TGCGCCAGCAGCTTGGCCGGGGACAGGGGAAAGGAGCAGTACTTC.

The CDR3 DNA follows: TGTGCCAGCAGCACCGATCAGGGTTGGCATGGCTACACCTTC. Protein sequence: CASSTDQGWHGYTF. The chain couples TRBV7-2 to TRBJ1-2; D perhaps matches TRBD1 (5 bases). Trimming took off 5 bases at V and 6 bases at J, with 16 bases between the two ends. This CDR3 region has 14 residues. The germline gives CDR1 SGHTA, CDR2 FQGNSA.

The gene calls are TRBV19 and TRBJ1-2; D not certain. Germline V gives CDR1 LNHDA, CDR2 SQIVND (reference sequence). V was cut by 0 bases and J by 7 bases, with 9 bases left in between. This CDR3 contains 13 residues. The CDR3 loop reads CASSIDRVAGYTF. CDR3 DNA: TGTGCCAGTAGTATAGATCGGGTCGCTGGCTACACCTTC. Full variable domain (missing parts from reference TRBV19 and TRBJ1-2): DGGITQSPKYLFRKEGQNVTLSCEQNLNHDAMYWYRQDPGQGLRLIYYSQIVNDFQKGDIAEGYSVSREKKESFPLTVTSAQKNPTAFYLCASSIDRVAGYTFGSGTRLTVV.

V gene TRBV3-1 (or the pseudogene TRBV3-2) combines with J gene TRBJ2-7; 9 bases are shared with TRBD2. The junction had 10 bases not matched to a gene; V was cut back by 4 bases and J by 3 bases. This CDR3 spans 16 amino acids. Germline loops: CDR1 LGHDT, CDR2 YNNKEL (reference sequence). The CDR3 bases are TGTGCCAGCAGCCGACCGGGACTAGCCCCCATCTACGAGCAGTACTTC. This codes for CASSRPGLAPIYEQYF.